This T cell receptor beta chain is drawn from a study of T cell responses to AZD1222 COVID-19 vaccine (dated by TCRdb to the early 2020s). Regarding the research as a whole: AZD1222 recipients whose second dose came at about 4 weeks and those whose second dose came at about 12 weeks were combined into one group, since spike-specific TCR depth and breadth did not differ between the two schedules. TCR sequencing was performed for 230 to 250 trial participants, of whom about 200 were given two doses of AZD1222 and roughly 25 were given two doses of MenACWY control vaccine. Enrollment into the trials was organized by age into subgroups of 18-55, 56-69 and 70-plus years, and those subgroups contained approximately 150, 30 and 60 TCR-sequenced participants, respectively.

Here is what the overall study found, with its caveats: Because no samples from the day 14 peak response were available, repertoires could be characterized only after the peak T cell response. Participants were mostly white British, with more females than males. The authors suggested clonal diversity may have been underestimated. Conclusions about previously exposed vaccinees are limited, since just five or six AZD1222 recipients were seropositive for SARS-CoV-2 at baseline. The whole spike protein was spanned by vaccine-associated CD4 TCRs, and dominant responses were seen in regions 160-218 and 743-854. Nearly half of unique spike-specific TCRs reportedly recognized epitopes outside regions mutated in the B.1.351 and B.1.1.7 variants. In the small 56-69-year group, the increase in depth fell short of significance, most likely because of low power. After two AZD1222 doses, spike-specific TCR breadth and depth were significantly higher than at day 0 and than in MenACWY recipients.

This specimen's time point label, interpreted: baseline before first vaccination. The vaccinee samples were drawn from two UK trials, COV001 and COV002, one of which was a single-blind randomized controlled phase 2/3 trial testing AZD1222 (ChAdOx1 nCoV-19) in healthy adults. Trial participant PBMC samples were collected at day 0 and day 28 after the second dose for TCRbeta chain sequencing. In the case of this clone: Its specific antigen is unknown. The sample holds no much larger clone one base away, and base qualities are not on file.

The CDR3 regions of human TCRbeta chains were analyzed by immunosequencing. The original pipeline was this. Repertoire TCRs were matched against a reference library of SARS-CoV-2-specific TCRs generated with the MIRA antigen-specificity platform. Breadth was defined as the fraction of unique TCRs that were SARS-CoV-2-associated. Depth was defined as the fraction of total T cells that were SARS-CoV-2-associated. Using the MIRA data, every spike-specific TCR was mapped to the spike region that the TCR reacted to and assigned to either a CD4 or a CD8 class. Log10-transformed breadth and depth values were compared by one-way ANOVA with Sidak's multiple comparisons tests. As stored in TCRdb, this immuneACCESS dataset retains in-frame rearrangements with V and J assigned. A fraction of the clones does not appear; measured against another copy, unresolved V genes explain less than half of the discrepancy, and the remainder lacks a known reason. The DNA gave D and trimming, while V, J and clone size come from that table. Here the sample has 25,000 to 35,000 clones; about 93% occur a single time. The ten top clones hold around 8.1% of the sample.

This sequence originates from an adult in good health. This specimen consisted of peripheral blood, obtained on day 0 of AZD1222 vaccination.

In nucleotides, the sequence is TGTGCCAGTAGGCCTCGGGCTTTGGGAATCCATGGCTACACCTTC. It specifies CASRPRALGIHGYTF. The chain is encoded by TRBV19 joined to TRBJ1-2; the D gene lacks a confident call. The CDR3 goes from the cysteine to the phenylalanine over 15 residues. The retained sequence is limited to the CDR3, 45 bases, with the frame set at the first base. CDR1 and CDR2 are read off the germline V gene (reference sequence) as LNHDA and SQIVND. V was cut back by 6 bases and J by 6 bases, leaving a gap of 20 bases between them.